The 27 T cell receptor beta chains reported below all come from one sample, sequenced in a study of T-cell memory formation after mild COVID-19. TCRdb processed the 5' RACE reads anew with MiXCR; each CDR3 protein has one entry. The repertoire holds 350,000 or so distinct CDR3 sequences, around a fifth seen once, with around an eighth in the top ten. The specimen sequenced was PBMCs or a T cell subset sorted from them (not recorded which). Receptor source: an adult woman who had mild COVID-19 (a few samples of this study predate the infection). Cell type and time point are not known.

This clonotype was seen a handful of times. The chain combines TRBV3-1 with TRBJ2-4; possibly TRBD1 or TRBD2 for D (5 bases each). The germline gives CDR1 LGHDT, CDR2 YNNKEL (reference sequence). This CDR3 is 16 amino acids long. Trimming removed 4 bases at V and 1 base at J, with 14 bases between. The CDR3 here is CASSLGELGAKNIQYF. Here the CDR3 DNA reads TGTGCCAGCAGCCTAGGGGAGCTGGGGGCCAAAAACATTCAGTACTTC.

The gene calls are TRBV5-1 and TRBJ2-3, with 9 nucleotides matching TRBD2. Germline-derived CDR1 and CDR2 are SGHRS and YFSETQ. CDR3 length: 16 residues. V gave up 2 bases and J gave up 4 bases; unmatched junction bases: 8. The CDR3 nucleotides are TGCGCCAGCAGCTTAGCGGGGGGCCGGCCGCCAGATACGCAGTATTTT. Encoded protein: CASSLAGGRPPDTQYF.

The chain carries TRBV27 and TRBJ2-1; D remains ambiguous. The ends were cut back, 3 bases at V and 0 bases at J, with 3 bases in the middle. This CDR3 contains 13 residues. Germline lookup yields CDR1 MNHEY and CDR2 SMNVEV (reference sequence). The CDR3 here is CASSFFSYNEQFF. CDR3 bases: TGTGCCAGCAGTTTTTTCTCCTACAATGAGCAGTTCTTC.

This clonotype showed up just a few times. The rearrangement joins TRBV9 to TRBJ2-2; perhaps TRBD2 as D (5 bases). The CDR3 is 13 amino acids. V was shortened by 4 bases and J by 7 bases, with 11 bases between the two germline ends. Looked up from germline, CDR1 is SGDLS and CDR2 is YYNGEE. The CDR3, as DNA: TGTGCCAGCAGCATTCCGGGGAGCGGGGAGCTGTTTTTT. Translation: CASSIPGSGELFF.

This clonotype appeared a few times. This chain uses TRBV6-5 with TRBJ2-3; 9 positions match TRBD1. Germline-derived CDR1 and CDR2 are MNHEY and SVGAGI. The ends lost 5 bases at V and 4 bases at J; junction bases unmatched: 7. CDR3 length equals 15 residues. The CDR3 nucleotides are TGTGCCAGCAGTGGTTCCGGGACAGGGTCAGATACGCAGTATTTT. Its translation: CASSGSGTGSDTQYF.

This clonotype has more than one count but fewer than ten. The gene calls are TRBV28 and TRBJ2-7, with TRBD1 matching over 10 bases. The V segment lost 2 bases and the J segment 9 bases; nucleotides outside the gene matches: 10. The CDR3 runs 15 residues. CDR1 and CDR2 from the germline V gene are MDHEN and SYDVKM. The CDR3 region has the DNA TGTGCCAGCAGTTTAGGGGGACAGGGGAAAATGTGGCAGTACTTC. Residues: CASSLGGQGKMWQYF.

The chain is built from TRBV7-9 and TRBJ2-3; the D gene is possibly TRBD2 (6 bases). V was clipped by 5 bases and J by 3 bases, with 18 bases between them. The CDR3 length is 16 residues. Germline values: CDR1 SEHNR, CDR2 FQNEAQ (reference sequence). The CDR3 DNA reads as TGTGCCAGCAGCCTCGGGAGCGAGGGGAGGACAGATACGCAGTATTTT. It encodes CASSLGSEGRTDTQYF.

Here the CDR3 DNA reads TGTGCCAGCAGCCCAACAGGGGGCGTCCATTCACCCCTCCACTTT. Protein product: CASSPTGGVHSPLHF. The gene calls are TRBV7-2 and TRBJ1-6; 9 bases map to TRBD1. CDR1 is SGHTA, CDR2 FQGNSA, per germline. V lost 5 bases and J lost 8; bases outside the gene matches: 7. The CDR3 runs to 15 residues.

This chain uses TRBV9 with TRBJ2-3; 7 bases match TRBD2. The CDR3 totals 15 residues. V lost 4 bases and J lost 2; bases outside the gene matches: 7. In germline, CDR1 is SGDLS, CDR2 YYNGEE. In DNA, the CDR3 is TGTGCCAGCAGCCTAGGCGGGGGAACCACAGATACGCAGTATTTT. Translating it yields CASSLGGGTTDTQYF.

This clonotype was counted a few times. CDR3 sequence (DNA): TGTGCCTGGGATAGAGGCCTGGGGCACGAGCAGTACTTC. It translates to CAWDRGLGHEQYF. The chain combines TRBV30 with TRBJ2-7; tentatively, D is TRBD1 (5 bases). The CDR3 spans 13 residues. With 5 bases removed from V and 5 bases from J, the gap between germline ends came to 16 bases. Germline V CDR1 and CDR2: GTSNPN, SVGIG (reference sequence).

The V and J genes are TRBV3-1 and TRBJ2-3, with a tentative D call TRBD2 (7 bases). Trimming pared 0 bases from V and 3 bases from J, leaving 19 bases between. Germline lookup yields CDR1 LGHDT and CDR2 YNNKEL (reference sequence). This CDR3 is 18 amino acids long. CDR3: CASSQDGGGGGPTDTQYF. CDR3 nucleotides: TGTGCCAGCAGCCAAGATGGCGGGGGAGGGGGGCCTACAGATACGCAGTATTTT.

The chain carries TRBV12-3 or TRBV12-4 and TRBJ2-1, with D tentatively TRBD2 (6 bases). Trimming removed 5 bases from V and 9 bases from J, with 20 bases in between. The CDR3 spans 15 residues. The CDR3 nucleotides read TGTGCCAGCAGTCCGGGGACTCTAGGATCCAGTGAGCAGTTCTTC. Its translation: CASSPGTLGSSEQFF.

CDR3 loop: CASRRQDHPYNEQFF. For the CDR3, the DNA is TGTGCCAGCAGAAGACAAGACCACCCCTACAATGAGCAGTTCTTC. The chain recombines TRBV28 with TRBJ2-1, with D hard to call. The V end was cut by 6 bases, the J end by 2 bases, with 14 bases between. The CDR3 loop spans 15 amino acids. Germline V gene lookup returns CDR1 MDHEN and CDR2 SYDVKM. Drawing the rest from reference TRBV28 and TRBJ2-1, the complete variable domain is DVKVTQSSRYLVKRTGEKVFLECVQDMDHENMFWYRQDPGLGLRLIYFSYDVKMKEKGDIPEGYSVSREKKERFSLILESASTNQTSMYLCASRRQDHPYNEQFFGPGTRLTVL.

CDR3 amino acids: CASSHSGGAGNEQFF. In DNA form, the CDR3 reads TGTGCCAGCAGCCATAGCGGGGGGGCCGGGAATGAGCAGTTCTTC. V is TRBV12-3 or TRBV12-4 and J is TRBJ2-1; 11 nucleotides align to TRBD2. The CDR3 totals 15 residues. J was trimmed by 7 bases and V by 6 bases; bases with no gene match: 8.

The gene calls are TRBV11-3 and TRBJ2-3; 8 positions match TRBD1. Germline CDR1 SGHNT, CDR2 YENEEA. The CDR3 is 15 residues long. Losses at the gene ends were 5 bases for V and 5 bases for J; bases not matched to a gene: 9. This chain's CDR3 is CASSTTGEQIDTQYF. The CDR3 nucleotides read TGTGCCAGCAGCACGACAGGGGAGCAAATAGATACGCAGTATTTT.

This clonotype was detected only a few times. The chain recombines TRBV5-6 with TRBJ2-7; no reliable D call. V lost 4 bases and J 4 bases, leaving 15 bases between the germline ends. The CDR3 consists of 14 residues. CDR1 SGHDT and CDR2 YYEEEE come from the germline V gene. In nucleotides, the CDR3 is TGTGCCAGCAGCCCGACATCGGGCCATTACGAGCAGTACTTC. This sequence encodes CASSPTSGHYEQYF.

This clonotype showed up just a few times. The rearrangement uses TRBV3-1 and TRBJ2-7; TRBD2 aligns across 8 bases. CDR1 and CDR2 from the germline V gene are LGHDT and YNNKEL (reference sequence). V was pared by 3 bases and J by 3 bases, with 7 bases of the junction left unmatched. CDR3 length: 15 residues. CDR3 coding DNA: TGTGCCAGCAGCCACGGCGGGACTAGGGTCTACGAGCAGTACTTC. Its translation: CASSHGGTRVYEQYF.

This clonotype was seen a single time. V and J are TRBV7-8 and TRBJ2-7; D gene uncertain. Germline loops: CDR1 SGHVS, CDR2 FQNEAQ. The CDR3 extends over 13 amino acids. V lost 1 base and J 6 bases, leaving 10 bases between the germline ends. The CDR3 DNA follows: TGTGCCAGCAGCTTAGATTTTGGGTTCGAGCAGTACTTC. Its translation: CASSLDFGFEQYF. The full variable domain, rest sourced from reference TRBV7-8 and TRBJ2-7, is GAGVSQSPRYKVAKRGQDVALRCDPISGHVSLFWYQQALGQGPEFLTYFQNEAQLDKSGLPSDRFFAERPEGSVSTLKIQRTQQEDSAVYLCASSLDFGFEQYFGPGTRLTVT.

This clonotype appeared a single time. The chain is built from TRBV2 and TRBJ2-2, with D maybe TRBD2 (5 bases). This CDR3 has 15 residues. Trimming left V 6 bases short and J 3 bases short, with 14 bases between. Germline V gene sequence: CDR1 SNHLY, CDR2 FYNNEI. The CDR3 here is CASRRAPGDTGELFF. CDR3 in DNA: TGTGCCAGCAGGAGGGCCCCGGGCGACACCGGGGAGCTGTTTTTT.

This clonotype was picked up a small number of times. The V and J genes are TRBV15 and TRBJ2-4; D unclear. This CDR3 spans 13 amino acids. Between the trimmed V and J ends, which lost 3 bases and 0 bases, there was a span of 3 bases. The germline CDR1 and CDR2 sequences are LNHNV and YYDKDF (reference sequence). CDR3 residues: CATSSLAKNIQYF. CDR3 bases: TGTGCCACCAGCAGTCTAGCCAAAAACATTCAGTACTTC.

In its sample, this clonotype was seen a few times. V usage is TRBV2 and J usage is TRBJ2-4, with 8 nucleotides matching TRBD1. The CDR3 covers 15 residues. In germline, CDR1 is SNHLY, CDR2 FYNNEI. V shed 4 bases and J 7 bases; nucleotides not matched to a gene: 9. The CDR3 loop is CASSVRQGAYNIQYF. CDR3 bases: TGTGCCAGCAGTGTAAGGCAGGGGGCCTATAACATTCAGTACTTC.

The chain links TRBV7-3 to TRBJ2-1; TRBD2 matches 9 bases. Germline lookup yields CDR1 SGHTA and CDR2 FQGTGA. V gave up 5 bases and J gave up 7 bases; unmatched junction bases: 9. The CDR3 has 15 amino acids. For the CDR3, the DNA is TGTGCCAGCAGCCCTGTAGCGGGAGTAGCAAATGAGCAGTTCTTC. Its translation: CASSPVAGVANEQFF.

This clonotype is a singleton in its sample. The gene calls are TRBV29-1 and TRBJ2-7; weak D call: TRBD2 (6 bases). This CDR3 region has 11 residues. CDR1 and CDR2 (germline): SQVTM, ANQGSEA. The V end lost 7 bases, the J end lost 9 bases, and 16 bases lay between the germline ends. The CDR3 nucleotides read TGCAGCGCCCTCGGGAGCGGCGGGCAGTACTTC. It yields the protein CSALGSGGQYF.

The V gene is TRBV6-2 or TRBV6-3, the J gene TRBJ2-2, with 8 bases lining up with TRBD2. The CDR3 loop spans 14 amino acids. J lost 7 bases, V lost 6 bases, and 7 bases had no gene match. Germline-derived CDR1 and CDR2 are MNHEY and SVGEGT. The chain's CDR3 is CASRAGALGGELFF. In nucleotides, the CDR3 is TGTGCCAGCAGAGCGGGAGCCCTTGGCGGGGAGCTGTTTTTT.

This clonotype was counted only a few times. Here the CDR3 reads CASSYSTRGNEQFF. CDR3 bases: TGTGCCAGCAGTTACTCGACCAGGGGCAATGAGCAGTTCTTC. The chain is built from TRBV6-5 and TRBJ2-1, with D possibly being TRBD1 (6 bases). This CDR3 has 14 amino acids. V shed 0 bases and J shed 6 bases, with 9 bases lying between them. Germline CDR1 is MNHEY and CDR2 is SVGAGI.

The chain combines TRBV20-1 with TRBJ1-1, with D maybe TRBD1 (6 bases). V lost 5 bases to trimming and J lost 0 bases, with 16 bases between them. The CDR3 consists of 15 residues. Per the germline V gene, CDR1 is DFQATT and CDR2 is SNEGSKA (reference sequence). The DNA for the CDR3 is TGCAGTGCTCAACAGGGAGAGAATATGAACACTGAAGCTTTCTTT. Amino acid sequence: CSAQQGENMNTEAFF.

There are a few counts of this clonotype. V and J are TRBV24-1 and TRBJ2-1; no definite D call. Germline CDR1 and CDR2: KGHDR and SFDVKD. This CDR3 is 16 amino acids long. Trimming shortened V by 0 bases and J by 3 bases, and 11 bases separated the two germline ends. DNA for the CDR3: TGTGCCACCAGTGATTTGGAAGGGCATGGCTACAATGAGCAGTTCTTC. Amino acids: CATSDLEGHGYNEQFF.